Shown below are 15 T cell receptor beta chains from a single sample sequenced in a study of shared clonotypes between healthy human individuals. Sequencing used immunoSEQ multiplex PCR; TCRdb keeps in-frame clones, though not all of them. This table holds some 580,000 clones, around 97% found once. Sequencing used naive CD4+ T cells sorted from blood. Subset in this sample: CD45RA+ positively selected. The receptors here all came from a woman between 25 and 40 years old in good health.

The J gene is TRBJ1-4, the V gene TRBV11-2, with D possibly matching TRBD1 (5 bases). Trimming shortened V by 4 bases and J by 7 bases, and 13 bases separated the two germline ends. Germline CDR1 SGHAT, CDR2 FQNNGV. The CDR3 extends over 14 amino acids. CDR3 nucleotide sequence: TGTGCCAGCAGCTCCCAAGGGGTAGTTGAAAAACTGTTTTTT. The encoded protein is CASSSQGVVEKLFF.

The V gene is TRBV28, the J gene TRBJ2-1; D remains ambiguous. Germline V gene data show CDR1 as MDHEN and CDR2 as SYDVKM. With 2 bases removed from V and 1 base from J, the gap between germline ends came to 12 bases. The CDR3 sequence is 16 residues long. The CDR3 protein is CASSLRVVSSYNEQFF. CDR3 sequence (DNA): TGTGCCAGCAGTTTAAGAGTAGTTTCATCCTACAATGAGCAGTTCTTC.

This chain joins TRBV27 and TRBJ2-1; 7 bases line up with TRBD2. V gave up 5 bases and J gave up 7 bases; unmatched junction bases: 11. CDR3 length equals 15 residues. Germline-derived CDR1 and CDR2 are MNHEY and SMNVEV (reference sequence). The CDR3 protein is CASSLGGASKNEQFF. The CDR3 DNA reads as TGTGCCAGCAGTCTGGGAGGGGCCTCGAAAAATGAGCAGTTCTTC.

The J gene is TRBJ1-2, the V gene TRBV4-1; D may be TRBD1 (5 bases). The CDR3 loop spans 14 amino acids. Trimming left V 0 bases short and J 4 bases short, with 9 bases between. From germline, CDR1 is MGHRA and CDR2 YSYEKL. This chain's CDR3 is CASSQESGTYGYTF. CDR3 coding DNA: TGCGCCAGCAGCCAAGAGTCCGGGACCTATGGCTACACCTTC.

The CDR3 sequence is CASSVAILGSSYNEQFF. The CDR3 nucleotides are TGTGCCAGCAGCGTAGCAATCTTAGGGTCCTCCTACAATGAGCAGTTCTTC. The chain combines TRBV9 with TRBJ2-1; unclear D gene. This CDR3 region has 17 residues. Trimming removed 0 bases at V and 0 bases at J, with 13 bases between. The germline V gene encodes CDR1 SGDLS and CDR2 YYNGEE.

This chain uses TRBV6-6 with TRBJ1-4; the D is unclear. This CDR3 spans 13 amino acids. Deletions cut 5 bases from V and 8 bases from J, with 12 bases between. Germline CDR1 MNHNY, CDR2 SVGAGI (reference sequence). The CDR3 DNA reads TGTGCCAGCAGTACCCCGGTTGGAGAAAAACTGTTTTTT. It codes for CASSTPVGEKLFF.

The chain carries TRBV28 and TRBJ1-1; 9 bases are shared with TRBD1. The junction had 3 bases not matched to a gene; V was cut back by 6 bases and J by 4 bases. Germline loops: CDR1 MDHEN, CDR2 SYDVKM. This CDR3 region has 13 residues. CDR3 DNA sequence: TGTGCCAGCAGCGGACAGGGGAGCACTGAAGCTTTCTTT. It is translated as CASSGQGSTEAFF.

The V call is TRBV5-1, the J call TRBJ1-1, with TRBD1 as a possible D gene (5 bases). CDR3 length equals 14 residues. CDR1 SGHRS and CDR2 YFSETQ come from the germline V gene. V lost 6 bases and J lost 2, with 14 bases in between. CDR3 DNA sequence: TGCGCCAGCAAACAGGAACCGATAAACACTGAAGCTTTCTTT. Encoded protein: CASKQEPINTEAFF.

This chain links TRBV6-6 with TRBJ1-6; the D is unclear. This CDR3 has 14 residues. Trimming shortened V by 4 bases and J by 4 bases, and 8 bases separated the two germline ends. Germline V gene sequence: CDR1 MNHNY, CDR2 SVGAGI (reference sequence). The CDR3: CASSSSEYNSPLHF. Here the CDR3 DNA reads TGTGCCAGCAGTTCCTCCGAATATAATTCACCCCTCCACTTT.

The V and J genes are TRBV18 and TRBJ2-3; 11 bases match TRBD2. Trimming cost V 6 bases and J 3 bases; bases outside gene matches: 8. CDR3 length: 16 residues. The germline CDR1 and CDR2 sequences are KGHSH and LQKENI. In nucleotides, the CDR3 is TGTGCCAGCTCGCTAGCGAGGACTAGCGGGACAGATACGCAGTATTTT. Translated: CASSLARTSGTDTQYF.

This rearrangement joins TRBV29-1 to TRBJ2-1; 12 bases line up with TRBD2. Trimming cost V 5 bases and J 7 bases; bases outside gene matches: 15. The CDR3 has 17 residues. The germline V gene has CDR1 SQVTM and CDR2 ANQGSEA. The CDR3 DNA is TGCAGCGTTCTCGCCTTTCGAACTAGCGGGAGGCGTAATGAGCAGTTCTTC. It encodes CSVLAFRTSGRRNEQFF.

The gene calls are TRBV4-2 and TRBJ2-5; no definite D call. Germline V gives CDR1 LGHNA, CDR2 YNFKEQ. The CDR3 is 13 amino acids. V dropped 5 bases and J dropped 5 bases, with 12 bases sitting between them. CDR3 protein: CASSLARRETQYF. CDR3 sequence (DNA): TGTGCCAGCAGCTTAGCCCGCCGGGAGACCCAGTACTTC.

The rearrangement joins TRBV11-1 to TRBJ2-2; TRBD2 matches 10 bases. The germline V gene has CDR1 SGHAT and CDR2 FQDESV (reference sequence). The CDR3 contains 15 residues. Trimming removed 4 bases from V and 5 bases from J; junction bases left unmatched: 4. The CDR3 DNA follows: TGTGCCAGCAGCTCAGGACTAGCGGCTACCGGGGAGCTGTTTTTT. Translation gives CASSSGLAATGELFF. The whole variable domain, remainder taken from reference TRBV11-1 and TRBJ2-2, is EAEVAQSPRYKITEKSQAVAFWCDPISGHATLYWYRQILGQGPELLVQFQDESVVDDSQLPKDRFSAERLKGVDSTLKIQPAELGDSAMYLCASSSGLAATGELFFGEGSRLTVL.

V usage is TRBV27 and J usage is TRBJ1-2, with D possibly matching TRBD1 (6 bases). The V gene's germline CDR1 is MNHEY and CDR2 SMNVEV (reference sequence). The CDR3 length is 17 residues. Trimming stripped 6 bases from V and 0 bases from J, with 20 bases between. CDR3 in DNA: TGTGCCAGCAGCCCGTTATGGGTTCCAGGGGCTAACTATGGCTACACCTTC. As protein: CASSPLWVPGANYGYTF.

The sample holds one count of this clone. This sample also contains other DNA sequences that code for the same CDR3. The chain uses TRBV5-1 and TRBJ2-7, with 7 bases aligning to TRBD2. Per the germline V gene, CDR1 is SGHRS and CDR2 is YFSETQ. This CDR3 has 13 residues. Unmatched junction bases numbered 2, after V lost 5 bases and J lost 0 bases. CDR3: CASRGGSSYEQYF. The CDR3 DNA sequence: TGCGCCAGCAGGGGCGGGAGCTCCTACGAGCAGTACTTC.